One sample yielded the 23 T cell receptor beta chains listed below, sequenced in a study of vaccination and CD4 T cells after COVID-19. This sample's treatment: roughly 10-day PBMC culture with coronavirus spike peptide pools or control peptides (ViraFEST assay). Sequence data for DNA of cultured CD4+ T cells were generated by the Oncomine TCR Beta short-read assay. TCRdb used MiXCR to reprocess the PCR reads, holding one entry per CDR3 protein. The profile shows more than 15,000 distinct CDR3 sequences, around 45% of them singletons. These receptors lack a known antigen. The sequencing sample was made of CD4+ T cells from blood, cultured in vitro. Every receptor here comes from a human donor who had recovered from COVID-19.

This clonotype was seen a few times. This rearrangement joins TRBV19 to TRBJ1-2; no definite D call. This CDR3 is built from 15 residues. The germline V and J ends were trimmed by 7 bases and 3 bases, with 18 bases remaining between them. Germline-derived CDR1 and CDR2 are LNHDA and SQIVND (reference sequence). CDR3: CASMVEFVRDYGYTF. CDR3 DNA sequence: TGTGCCAGTATGGTGGAATTCGTTCGGGACTATGGCTACACCTTC.

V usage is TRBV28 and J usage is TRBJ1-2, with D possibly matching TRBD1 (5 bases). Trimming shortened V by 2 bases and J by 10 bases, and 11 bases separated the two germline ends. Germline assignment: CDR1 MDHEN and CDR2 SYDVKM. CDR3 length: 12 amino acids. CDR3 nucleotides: TGTGCCAGCAGTTTACCCAGGGACGTCTACACCTTC. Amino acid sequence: CASSLPRDVYTF.

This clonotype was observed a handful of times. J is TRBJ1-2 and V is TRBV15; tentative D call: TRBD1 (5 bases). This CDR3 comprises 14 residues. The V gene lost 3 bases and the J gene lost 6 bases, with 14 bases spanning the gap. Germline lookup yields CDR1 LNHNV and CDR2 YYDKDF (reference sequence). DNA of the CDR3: TGTGCCACCAGCAGGAGGGGATTGAACCATGGCTACACCTTC. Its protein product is CATSRRGLNHGYTF.

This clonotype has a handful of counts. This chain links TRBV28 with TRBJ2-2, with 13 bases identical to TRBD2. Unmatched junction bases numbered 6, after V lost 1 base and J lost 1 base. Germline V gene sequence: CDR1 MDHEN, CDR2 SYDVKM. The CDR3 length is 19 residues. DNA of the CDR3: TGTGCCAGCAGTTTATTAGGAAGACTAGCGGGAGGGAACACCGGGGAGCTGTTTTTT. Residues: CASSLLGRLAGGNTGELFF.

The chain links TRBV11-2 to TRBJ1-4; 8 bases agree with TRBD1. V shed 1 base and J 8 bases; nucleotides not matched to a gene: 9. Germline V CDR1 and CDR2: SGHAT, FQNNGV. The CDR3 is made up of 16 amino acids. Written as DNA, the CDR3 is TGTGCCAGCAGCTTAGTTGCGCAGGGGGCGAGGGAAAAACTGTTTTTT. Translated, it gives CASSLVAQGAREKLFF.

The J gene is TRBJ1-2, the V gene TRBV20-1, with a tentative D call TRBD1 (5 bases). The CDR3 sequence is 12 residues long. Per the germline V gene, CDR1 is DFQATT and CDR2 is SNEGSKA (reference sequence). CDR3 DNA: TGCAGACCGTCGGGGGGAAACTATGGCTACACCTTC. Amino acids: CRPSGGNYGYTF.

The CDR3 nucleotides are TGCAGTGCTAGGACTAGCGACTCCTACGAGCAGTACTTC. This translates into CSARTSDSYEQYF. The chain uses TRBV20-1 and TRBJ2-7; 8 nucleotides match TRBD2. Germline CDR1 is DFQATT and CDR2 is SNEGSKA (reference sequence). This CDR3 is 13 amino acids long. After removal of 3 bases from V and 0 bases from J, the junction contained 1 base not matched to a gene.

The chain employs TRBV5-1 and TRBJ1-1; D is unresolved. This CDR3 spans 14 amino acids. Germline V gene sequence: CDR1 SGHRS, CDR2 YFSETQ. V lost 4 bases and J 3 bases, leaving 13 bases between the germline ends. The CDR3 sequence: CASSPTGWDTEAFF. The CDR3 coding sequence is TGCGCCAGCAGCCCGACGGGTTGGGACACTGAAGCTTTCTTT.

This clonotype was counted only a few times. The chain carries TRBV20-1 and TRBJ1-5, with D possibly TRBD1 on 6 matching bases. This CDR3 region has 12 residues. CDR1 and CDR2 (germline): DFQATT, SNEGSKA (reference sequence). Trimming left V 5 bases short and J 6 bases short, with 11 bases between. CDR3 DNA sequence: TGCAGTGCTCCAGGGGCAGCTCAGCCCCAGCATTTT. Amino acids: CSAPGAAQPQHF.

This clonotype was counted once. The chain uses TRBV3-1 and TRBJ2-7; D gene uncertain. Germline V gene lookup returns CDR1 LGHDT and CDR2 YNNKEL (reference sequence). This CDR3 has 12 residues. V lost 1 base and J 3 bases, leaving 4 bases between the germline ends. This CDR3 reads CASSQAIYEQYF. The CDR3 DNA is TGTGCCAGCAGCCAAGCGATCTACGAGCAGTACTTC.

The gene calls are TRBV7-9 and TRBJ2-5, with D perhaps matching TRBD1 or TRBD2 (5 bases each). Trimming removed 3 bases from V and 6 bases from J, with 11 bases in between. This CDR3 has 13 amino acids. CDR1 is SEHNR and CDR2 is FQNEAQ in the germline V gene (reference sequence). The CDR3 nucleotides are TGTGCCAGCAGCTTTGGGGGATCGAAGACCCAGTACTTC. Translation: CASSFGGSKTQYF.

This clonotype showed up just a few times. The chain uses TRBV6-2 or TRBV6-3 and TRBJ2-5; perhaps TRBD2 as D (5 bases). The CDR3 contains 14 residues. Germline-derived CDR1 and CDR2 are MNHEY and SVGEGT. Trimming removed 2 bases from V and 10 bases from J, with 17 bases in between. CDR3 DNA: TGTGCCAGCAGTTACCCCTCGCCAGTCCGGGACCAGTACTTC. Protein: CASSYPSPVRDQYF.

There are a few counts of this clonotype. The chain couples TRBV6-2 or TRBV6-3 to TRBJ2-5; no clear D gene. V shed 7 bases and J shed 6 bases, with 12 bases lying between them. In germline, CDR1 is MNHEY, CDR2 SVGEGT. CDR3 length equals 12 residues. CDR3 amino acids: CASTPRNKTQYF. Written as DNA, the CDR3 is TGTGCCAGCACCCCCAGAAACAAGACCCAGTACTTC.

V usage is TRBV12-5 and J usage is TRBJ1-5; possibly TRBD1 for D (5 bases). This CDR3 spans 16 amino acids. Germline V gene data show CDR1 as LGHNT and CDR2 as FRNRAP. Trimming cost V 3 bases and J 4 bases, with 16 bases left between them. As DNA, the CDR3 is TGTGCTAGTGGTTTAGATTCTAAGGGACCAAATCAGCCCCAGCATTTT. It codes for CASGLDSKGPNQPQHF.

The chain's CDR3 is CASRTGTGNEQFF. CDR3 DNA: TGCGCCAGCAGAACCGGGACAGGGAATGAGCAGTTCTTC. This chain links TRBV5-1 with TRBJ2-1, with 9 bases lining up with TRBD1. This CDR3 spans 13 amino acids. Unmatched junction bases numbered 4, after V lost 5 bases and J lost 7 bases. Per germline, CDR1 SGHRS and CDR2 YFSETQ.

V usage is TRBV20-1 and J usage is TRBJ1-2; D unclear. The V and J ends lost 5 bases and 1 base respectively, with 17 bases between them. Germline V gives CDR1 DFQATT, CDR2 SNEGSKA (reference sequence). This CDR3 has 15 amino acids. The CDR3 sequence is CSAWEGEGRNYGYTF. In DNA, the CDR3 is TGCAGTGCTTGGGAGGGTGAAGGTCGTAACTATGGCTACACCTTC.

This chain's CDR3 is CASSVRRDTLYGYTF. The CDR3 coding sequence is TGTGCCAGCAGTGTACGCCGGGACACCCTCTATGGCTACACCTTC. The chain couples TRBV6-1 to TRBJ1-2; D possibly corresponds to TRBD1 (6 bases). In germline, CDR1 is MNHNS, CDR2 SASEGT. Trimming left V 4 bases short and J 4 bases short, with 16 bases between. This CDR3 region has 15 residues.

This CDR3 is CASSQSPRDTQYF. The DNA for the CDR3 is TGTGCCAGCAGTCAGAGTCCCCGGGATACGCAGTATTTT. The chain is built from TRBV12-3 or TRBV12-4 and TRBJ2-3, with D unresolved. Between the trimmed V and J ends, which lost 5 bases and 6 bases, there was a span of 12 bases. The CDR3 has 13 residues.

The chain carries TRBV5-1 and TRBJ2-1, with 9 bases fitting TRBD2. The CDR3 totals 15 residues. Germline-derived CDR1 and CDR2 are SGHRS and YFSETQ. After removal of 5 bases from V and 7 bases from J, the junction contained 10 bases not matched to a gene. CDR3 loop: CASSLLGGGANEQFF. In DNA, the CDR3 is TGCGCCAGCAGTCTACTGGGCGGGGGGGCAAATGAGCAGTTCTTC.

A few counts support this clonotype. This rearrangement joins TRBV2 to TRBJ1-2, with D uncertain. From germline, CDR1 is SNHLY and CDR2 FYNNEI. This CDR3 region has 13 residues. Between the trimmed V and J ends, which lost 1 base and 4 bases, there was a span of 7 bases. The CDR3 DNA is TGTGCCAGCAGTGAAGGCAGGACCTATGGCTACACCTTC. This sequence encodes CASSEGRTYGYTF.

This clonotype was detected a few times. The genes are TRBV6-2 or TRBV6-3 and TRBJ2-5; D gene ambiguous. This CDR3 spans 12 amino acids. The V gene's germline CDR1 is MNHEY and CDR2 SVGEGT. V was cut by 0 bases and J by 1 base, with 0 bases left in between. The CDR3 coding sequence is TGTGCCAGCAGTTACTCCCAAGAGACCCAGTACTTC. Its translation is CASSYSQETQYF.

The DNA for the CDR3 is TGTGCCAGCAGCCAGGGCCCGAACAATGAGCAGTTCTTC. This translates into CASSQGPNNEQFF. The genes are TRBV7-2 and TRBJ2-1; TRBD1 might be the D (5 bases). This CDR3 region has 13 residues. Deletions cut 5 bases from V and 5 bases from J, with 10 bases between. Germline CDR1 reads SGHTA; CDR2 reads FQGNSA.

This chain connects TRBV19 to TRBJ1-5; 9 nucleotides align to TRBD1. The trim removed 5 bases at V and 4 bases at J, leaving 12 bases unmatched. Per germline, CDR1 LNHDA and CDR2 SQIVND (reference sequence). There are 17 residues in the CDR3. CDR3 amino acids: CASSSRQGEKVNQPQHF. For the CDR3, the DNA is TGTGCCAGTAGTTCCCGACAGGGGGAAAAGGTTAATCAGCCCCAGCATTTT.